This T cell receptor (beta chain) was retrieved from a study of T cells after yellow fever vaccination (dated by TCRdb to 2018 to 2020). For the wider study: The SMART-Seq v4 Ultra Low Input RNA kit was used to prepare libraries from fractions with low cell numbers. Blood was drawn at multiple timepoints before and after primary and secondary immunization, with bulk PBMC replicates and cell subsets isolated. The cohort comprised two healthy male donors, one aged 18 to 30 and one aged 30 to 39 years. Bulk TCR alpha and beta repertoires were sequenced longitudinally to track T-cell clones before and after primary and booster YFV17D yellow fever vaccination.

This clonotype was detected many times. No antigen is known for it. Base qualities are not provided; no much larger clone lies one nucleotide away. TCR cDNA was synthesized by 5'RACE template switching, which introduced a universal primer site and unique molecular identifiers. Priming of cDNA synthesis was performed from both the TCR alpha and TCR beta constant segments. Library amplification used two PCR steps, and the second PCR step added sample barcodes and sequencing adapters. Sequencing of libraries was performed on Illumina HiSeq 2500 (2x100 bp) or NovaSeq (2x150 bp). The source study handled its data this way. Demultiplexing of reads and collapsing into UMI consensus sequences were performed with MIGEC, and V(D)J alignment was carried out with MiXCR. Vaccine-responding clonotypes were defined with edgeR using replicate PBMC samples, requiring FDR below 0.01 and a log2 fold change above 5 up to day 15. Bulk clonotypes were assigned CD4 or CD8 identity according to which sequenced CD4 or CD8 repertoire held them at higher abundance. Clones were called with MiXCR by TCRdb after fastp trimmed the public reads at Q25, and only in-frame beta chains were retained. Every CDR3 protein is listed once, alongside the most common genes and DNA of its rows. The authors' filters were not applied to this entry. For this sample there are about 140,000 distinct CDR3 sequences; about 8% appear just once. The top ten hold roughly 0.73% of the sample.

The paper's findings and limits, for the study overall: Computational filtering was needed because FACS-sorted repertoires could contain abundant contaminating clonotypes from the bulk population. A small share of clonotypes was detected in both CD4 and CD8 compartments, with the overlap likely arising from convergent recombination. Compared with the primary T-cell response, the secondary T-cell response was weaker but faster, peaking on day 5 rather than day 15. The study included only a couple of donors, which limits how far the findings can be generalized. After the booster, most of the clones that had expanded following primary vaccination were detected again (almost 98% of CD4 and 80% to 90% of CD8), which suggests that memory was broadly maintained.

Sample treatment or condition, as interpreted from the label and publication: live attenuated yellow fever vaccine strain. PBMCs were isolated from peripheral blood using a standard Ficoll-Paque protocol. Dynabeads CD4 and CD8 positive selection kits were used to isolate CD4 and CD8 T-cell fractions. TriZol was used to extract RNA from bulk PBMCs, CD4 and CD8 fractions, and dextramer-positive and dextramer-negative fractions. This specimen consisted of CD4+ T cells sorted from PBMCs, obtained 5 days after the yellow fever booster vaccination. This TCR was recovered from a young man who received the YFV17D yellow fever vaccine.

The CDR3 protein is CASSLAQSSGVTLFF. Here is the DNA: TGCGCCAGCAGCTTGGCCCAGTCTAGCGGGGTTACCCTGTTCTTC. Recombination joined TRBV5-1 with TRBJ2-1; 9 central nucleotides agree with TRBD2. Sequences SGHRS (CDR1) and YFSETQ (CDR2) are obtained from the germline V gene. V is pruned by 0 bases and J by 15 bases, leaving 13 bases of the junction without a gene match. Counted from cysteine to phenylalanine, this CDR3 has 15 amino acids. Just CDR3 DNA is preserved here, 45 bases in frame from base 1.